This T cell receptor (beta chain) appears in the sequencing data of a study of cytomegalovirus exposure and HLA in healthy donors. Findings and caveats of the study: Later, an analysis showed that TCR beta chains associated with HLA were more clonally expanded than others that were equally common. In a later analysis, productive TCRs from donors in an Asian-associated ancestry cluster reportedly carried fewer N-insertions than the cohort mean.

The primer mix had 60 Vbeta and 13 Jbeta primers. The data were produced by immunoSEQ multiplex PCR, yet TCRdb's version contains in-frame clones alone and is incomplete. The sample holds 99,000 or so clones, roughly 75% seen once. Losses at the gene ends were 4 bases for V and 4 bases for J; bases not matched to a gene: 10. CDR1 and CDR2 (germline): SGHDT, YYEEEE. The length of the CDR3 is 16 residues. The donors gave bone marrow, and they were healthy. The sample holds one count of this clone. Its matching antigen is unknown. This chain joins TRBV5-6 and TRBJ2-3; TRBD2 matches 9 bases. Material: PBMCs. This TCR came from a woman in her 40s in good health and CMV-seronegative. CDR3 DNA sequence: TGTGCCAGCAGCCTCTCCGAGCGGGAGGTCTCAGATACGCAGTATTTT. Translation: CASSLSEREVSDTQYF. Drawing the rest from reference TRBV5-6 and TRBJ2-3, the complete variable domain is DAGVTQSPTHLIKTRGQQVTLRCSPKSGHDTVSWYQQALGQGPQFIFQYYEEEERQRGNFPDRFSGHQFPNYSSELNVNALLLGDSALYLCASSLSEREVSDTQYFGPGTRLTVL.